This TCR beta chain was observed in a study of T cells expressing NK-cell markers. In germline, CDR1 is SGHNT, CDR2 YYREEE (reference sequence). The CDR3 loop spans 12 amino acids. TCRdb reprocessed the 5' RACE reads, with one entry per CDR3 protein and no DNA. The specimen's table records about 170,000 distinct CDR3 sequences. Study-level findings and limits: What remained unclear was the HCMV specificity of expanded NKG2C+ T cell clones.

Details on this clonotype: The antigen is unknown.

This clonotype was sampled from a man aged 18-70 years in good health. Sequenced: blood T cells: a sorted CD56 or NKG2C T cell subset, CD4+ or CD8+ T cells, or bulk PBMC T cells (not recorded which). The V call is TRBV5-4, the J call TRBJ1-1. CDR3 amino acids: CASGRADTEAFF.